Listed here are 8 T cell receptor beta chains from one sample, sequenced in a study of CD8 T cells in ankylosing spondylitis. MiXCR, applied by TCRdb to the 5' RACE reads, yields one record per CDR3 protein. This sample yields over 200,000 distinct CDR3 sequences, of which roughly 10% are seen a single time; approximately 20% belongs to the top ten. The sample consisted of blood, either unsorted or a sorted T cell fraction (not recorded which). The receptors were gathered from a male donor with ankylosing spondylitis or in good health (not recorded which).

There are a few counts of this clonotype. The CDR3 DNA follows: TGCGCCAGCAGCTCCCGGGACAGAGGTAACACTGAAGCTTTCTTT. Its translation is CASSSRDRGNTEAFF. The chain has TRBV5-1 and TRBJ1-1; 7 bases map to TRBD1. J gave up 2 bases and V 3 bases, and 7 bases lay outside the gene matches. The CDR3 sequence is 15 residues long. Per the germline V gene, CDR1 is SGHRS and CDR2 is YFSETQ.

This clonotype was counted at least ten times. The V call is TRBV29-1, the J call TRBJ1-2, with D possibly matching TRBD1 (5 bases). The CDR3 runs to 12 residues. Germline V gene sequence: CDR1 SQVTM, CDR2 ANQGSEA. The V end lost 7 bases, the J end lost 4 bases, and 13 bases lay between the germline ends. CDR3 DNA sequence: TGCAGCGACATGACGGGGGGCTATGGCTACACCTTC. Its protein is CSDMTGGYGYTF.

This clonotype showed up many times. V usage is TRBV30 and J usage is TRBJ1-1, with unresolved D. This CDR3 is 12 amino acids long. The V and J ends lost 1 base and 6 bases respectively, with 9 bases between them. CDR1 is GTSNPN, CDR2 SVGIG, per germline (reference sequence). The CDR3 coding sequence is TGTGCCTGGAGTGAGAAACCGGCTGAAGCTTTCTTT. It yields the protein CAWSEKPAEAFF.

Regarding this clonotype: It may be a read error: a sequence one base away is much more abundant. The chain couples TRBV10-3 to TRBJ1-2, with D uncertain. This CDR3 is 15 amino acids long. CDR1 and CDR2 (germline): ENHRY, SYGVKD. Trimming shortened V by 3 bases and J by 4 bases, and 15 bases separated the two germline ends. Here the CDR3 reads CAISDRTSEFYGYTF. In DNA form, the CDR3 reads TGTGCCATCAGTGACCGTACGTCAGAATTCTATGGCTACACCTTC.

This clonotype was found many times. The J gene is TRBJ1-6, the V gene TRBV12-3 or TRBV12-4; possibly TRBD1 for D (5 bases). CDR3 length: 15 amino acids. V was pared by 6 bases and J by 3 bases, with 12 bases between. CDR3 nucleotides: TGTGCCAGCAGCCCGACAGATAACTATAATTCACCCCTCCACTTT. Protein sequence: CASSPTDNYNSPLHF.

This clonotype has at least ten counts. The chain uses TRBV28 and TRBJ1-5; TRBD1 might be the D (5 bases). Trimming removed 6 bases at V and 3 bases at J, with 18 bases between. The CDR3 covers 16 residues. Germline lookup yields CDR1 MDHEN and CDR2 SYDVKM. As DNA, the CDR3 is TGTGCCAGCAGATCCGGGACCGTTTCCCCCAATCAGCCCCAGCATTTT. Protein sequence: CASRSGTVSPNQPQHF.

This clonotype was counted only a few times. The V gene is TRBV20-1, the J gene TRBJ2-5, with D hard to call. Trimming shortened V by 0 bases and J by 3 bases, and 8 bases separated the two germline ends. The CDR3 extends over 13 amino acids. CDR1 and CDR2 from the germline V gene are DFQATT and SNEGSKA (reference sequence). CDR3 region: CSARDPRKETQYF. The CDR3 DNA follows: TGCAGTGCTAGAGATCCGCGCAAAGAGACCCAGTACTTC.

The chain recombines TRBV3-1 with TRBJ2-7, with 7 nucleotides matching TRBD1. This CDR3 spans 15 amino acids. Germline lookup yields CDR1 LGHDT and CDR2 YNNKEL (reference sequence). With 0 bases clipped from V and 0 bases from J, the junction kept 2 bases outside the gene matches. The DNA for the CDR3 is TGTGCCAGCAGCCAAGATGGGACAGTCTCCTACGAGCAGTACTTC. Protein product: CASSQDGTVSYEQYF.